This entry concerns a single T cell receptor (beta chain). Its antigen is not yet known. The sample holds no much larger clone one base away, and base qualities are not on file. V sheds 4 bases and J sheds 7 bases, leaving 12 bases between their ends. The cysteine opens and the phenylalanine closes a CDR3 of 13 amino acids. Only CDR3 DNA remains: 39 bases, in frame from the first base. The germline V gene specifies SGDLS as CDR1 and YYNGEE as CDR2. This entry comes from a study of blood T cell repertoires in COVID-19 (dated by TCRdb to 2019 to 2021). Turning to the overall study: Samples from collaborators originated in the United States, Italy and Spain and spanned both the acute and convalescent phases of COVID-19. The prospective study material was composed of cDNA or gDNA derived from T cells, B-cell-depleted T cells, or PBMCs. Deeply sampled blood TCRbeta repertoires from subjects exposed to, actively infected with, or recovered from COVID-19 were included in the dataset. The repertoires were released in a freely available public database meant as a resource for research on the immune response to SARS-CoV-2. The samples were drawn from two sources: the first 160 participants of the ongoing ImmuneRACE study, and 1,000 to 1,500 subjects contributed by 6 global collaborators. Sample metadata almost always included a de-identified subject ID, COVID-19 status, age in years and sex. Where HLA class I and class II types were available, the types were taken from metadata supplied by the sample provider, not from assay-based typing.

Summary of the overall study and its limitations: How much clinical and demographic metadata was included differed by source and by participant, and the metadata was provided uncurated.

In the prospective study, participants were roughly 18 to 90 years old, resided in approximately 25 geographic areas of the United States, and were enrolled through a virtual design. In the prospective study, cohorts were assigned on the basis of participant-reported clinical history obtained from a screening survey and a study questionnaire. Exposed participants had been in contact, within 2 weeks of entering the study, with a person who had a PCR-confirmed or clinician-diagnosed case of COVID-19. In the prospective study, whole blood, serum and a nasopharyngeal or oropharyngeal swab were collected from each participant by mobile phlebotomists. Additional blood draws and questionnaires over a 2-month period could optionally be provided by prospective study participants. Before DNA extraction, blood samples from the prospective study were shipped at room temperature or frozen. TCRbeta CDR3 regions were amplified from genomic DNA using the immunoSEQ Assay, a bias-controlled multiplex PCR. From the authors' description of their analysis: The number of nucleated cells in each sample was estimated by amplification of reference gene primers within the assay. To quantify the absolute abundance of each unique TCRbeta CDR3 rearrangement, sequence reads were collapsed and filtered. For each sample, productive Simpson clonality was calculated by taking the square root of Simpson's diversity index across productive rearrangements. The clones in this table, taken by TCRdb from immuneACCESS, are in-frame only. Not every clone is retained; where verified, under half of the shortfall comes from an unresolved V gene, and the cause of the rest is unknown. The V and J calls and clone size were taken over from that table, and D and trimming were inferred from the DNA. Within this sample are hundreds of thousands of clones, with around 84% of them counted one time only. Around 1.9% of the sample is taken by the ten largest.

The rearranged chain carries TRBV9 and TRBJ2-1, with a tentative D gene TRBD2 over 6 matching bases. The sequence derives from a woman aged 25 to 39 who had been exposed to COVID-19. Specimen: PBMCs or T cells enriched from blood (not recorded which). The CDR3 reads CASSSGTENEQFF. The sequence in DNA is TGTGCCAGCAGCTCGGGGACTGAGAATGAGCAGTTCTTC. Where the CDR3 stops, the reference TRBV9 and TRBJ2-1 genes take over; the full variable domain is DSGVTQTPKHLITATGQRVTLRCSPRSGDLSVYWYQQSLDQGLQFLIQYYNGEERAKGNILERFSAQQFPDLHSELNLSSLELGDSALYFCASSSGTENEQFFGPGTRLTVL.